The T cell receptor beta chain described here comes from a study of blood T cells in healthy people across ages. It was with a sample-barcoded 5' primer and a J-beta primer mix that a second PCR of roughly 7 to 12 cycles was run. Each CDR3 protein is one row after TCRdb ran MiXCR on the 5' RACE reads. This table holds 1.5 million to 2 million distinct CDR3 sequences, around half found once. Turning to this clonotype: Its antigen is not identified.

Germline V lookup: CDR1 SNHLY, CDR2 FYNNEI. This CDR3 is built from 13 residues. Broader study findings: Per million T cells, TCR beta diversity dropped about linearly as age rose.

This chain connects TRBV2 to TRBJ2-5; the D is unclear. The better agreement between TRBJ2-4 and the DNA end casts doubt on the J call. The sample comprised blood. The origin of this receptor is a woman aged 40 to 50 in good health. The CDR3 protein is CASTVPAKNIQYF. The CDR3 region has the DNA TGTGCCAGCACGGTCCCAGCCAAAAACATTCAGTACTTC.